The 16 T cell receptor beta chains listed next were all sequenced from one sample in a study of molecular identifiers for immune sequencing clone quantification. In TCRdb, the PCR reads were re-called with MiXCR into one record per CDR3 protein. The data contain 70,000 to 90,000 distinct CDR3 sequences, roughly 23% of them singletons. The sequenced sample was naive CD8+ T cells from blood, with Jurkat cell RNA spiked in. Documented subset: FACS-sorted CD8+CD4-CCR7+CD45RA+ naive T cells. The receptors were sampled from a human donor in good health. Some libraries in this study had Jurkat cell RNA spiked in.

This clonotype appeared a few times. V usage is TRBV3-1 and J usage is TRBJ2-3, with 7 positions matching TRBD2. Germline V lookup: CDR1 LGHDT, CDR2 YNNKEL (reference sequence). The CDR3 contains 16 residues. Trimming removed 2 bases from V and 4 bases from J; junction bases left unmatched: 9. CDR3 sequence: CASSQLSGGLADTQYF. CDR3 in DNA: TGTGCCAGCAGCCAACTTTCGGGAGGATTAGCAGATACGCAGTATTTT.

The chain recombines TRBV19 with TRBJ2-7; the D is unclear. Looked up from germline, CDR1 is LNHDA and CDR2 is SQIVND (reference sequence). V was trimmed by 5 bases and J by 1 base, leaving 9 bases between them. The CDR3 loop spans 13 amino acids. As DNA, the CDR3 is TGTGCCAGTAGTTCGACACCATCCTACGAGCAGTACTTC. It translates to CASSSTPSYEQYF. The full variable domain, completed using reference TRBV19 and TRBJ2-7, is DGGITQSPKYLFRKEGQNVTLSCEQNLNHDAMYWYRQDPGQGLRLIYYSQIVNDFQKGDIAEGYSVSREKKESFPLTVTSAQKNPTAFYLCASSSTPSYEQYFGPGTRLTVT.

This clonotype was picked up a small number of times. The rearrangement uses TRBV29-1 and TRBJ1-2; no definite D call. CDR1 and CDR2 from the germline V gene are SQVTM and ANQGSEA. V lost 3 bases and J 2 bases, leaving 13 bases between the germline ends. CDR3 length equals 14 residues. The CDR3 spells CSVDPLVPNYGYTF. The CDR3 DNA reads TGCAGCGTTGATCCGCTGGTCCCAAACTATGGCTACACCTTC. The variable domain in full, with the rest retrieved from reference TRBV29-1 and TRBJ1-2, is SAVISQKPSRDICQRGTSLTIQCQVDSQVTMMFWYRQQPGQSLTLIATANQGSEATYESGFVIDKFPISRPNLTFSTLTVSNMSPEDSSIYLCSVDPLVPNYGYTFGSGTRLTVV.

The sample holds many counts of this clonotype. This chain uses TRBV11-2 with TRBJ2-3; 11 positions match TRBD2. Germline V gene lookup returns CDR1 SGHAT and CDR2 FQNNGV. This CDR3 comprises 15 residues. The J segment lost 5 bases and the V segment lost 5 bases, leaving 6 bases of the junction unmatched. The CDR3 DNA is TGTGCCAGCAGCACTAGCGGGGGACGGGGAGATACGCAGTATTTT. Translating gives CASSTSGGRGDTQYF.

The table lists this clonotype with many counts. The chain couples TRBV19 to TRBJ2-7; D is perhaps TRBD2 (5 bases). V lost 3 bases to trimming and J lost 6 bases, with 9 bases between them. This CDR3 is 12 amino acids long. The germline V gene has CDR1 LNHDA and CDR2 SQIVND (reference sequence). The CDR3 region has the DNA TGTGCCAGTAGTATTGCCGGGGTCGAGCAGTACTTC. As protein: CASSIAGVEQYF.

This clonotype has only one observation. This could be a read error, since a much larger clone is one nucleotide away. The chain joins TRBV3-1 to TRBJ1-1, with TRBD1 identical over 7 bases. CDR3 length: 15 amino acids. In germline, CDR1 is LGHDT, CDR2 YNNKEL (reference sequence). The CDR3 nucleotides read TGTGCCAGCAGAGATTACAGGGGTGGAGACACTGGAGCTTTCTTT. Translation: CASRDYRGGDTGAFF. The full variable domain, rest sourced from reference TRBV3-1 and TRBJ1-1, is DTAVSQTPKYLVTQMGNDKSIKCEQNLGHDTMYWYKQDSKKFLKIMFSYNNKELIINETVPNRFSPKSPDKAHLNLHINSLELGDSAVYFCASRDYRGGDTGAFFGQGTRLTVV.

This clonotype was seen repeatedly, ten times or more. As DNA, the CDR3 is TGCAGTGCTTTGTCGGGAGGCCCAGAGACCCAGTACTTC. This gives the protein CSALSGGPETQYF. The gene calls are TRBV20-1 and TRBJ2-5; 7 bases map to TRBD2. Germline V lookup: CDR1 DFQATT, CDR2 SNEGSKA (reference sequence). Trimming at V came to 5 bases and at J to 4 bases, leaving 7 bases not matched to a gene. The CDR3 length is 13 residues.

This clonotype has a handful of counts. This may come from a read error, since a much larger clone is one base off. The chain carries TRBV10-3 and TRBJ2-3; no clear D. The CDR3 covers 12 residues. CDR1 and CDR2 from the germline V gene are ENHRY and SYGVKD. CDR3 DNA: TGTGCCAGCAGTGAAGAAGTCGATACGCAGTATTTT. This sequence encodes CASSEEVDTQYF.

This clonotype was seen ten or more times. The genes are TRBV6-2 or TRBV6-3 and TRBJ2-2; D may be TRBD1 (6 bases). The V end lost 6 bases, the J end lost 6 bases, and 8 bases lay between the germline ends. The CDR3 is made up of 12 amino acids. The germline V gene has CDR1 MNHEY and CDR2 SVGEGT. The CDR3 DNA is TGTGCCAGCAGACAGGGTGCCGGGGAGCTGTTTTTT. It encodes CASRQGAGELFF.

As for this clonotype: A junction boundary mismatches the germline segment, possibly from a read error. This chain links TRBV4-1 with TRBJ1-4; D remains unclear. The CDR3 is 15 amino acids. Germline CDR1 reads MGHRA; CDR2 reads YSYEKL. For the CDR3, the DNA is TGCGCCAGCAGCCAAGCTAGCGCCCTTAATGAAAAACTGTCTTTT. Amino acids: CASSQASALNEKLSF.

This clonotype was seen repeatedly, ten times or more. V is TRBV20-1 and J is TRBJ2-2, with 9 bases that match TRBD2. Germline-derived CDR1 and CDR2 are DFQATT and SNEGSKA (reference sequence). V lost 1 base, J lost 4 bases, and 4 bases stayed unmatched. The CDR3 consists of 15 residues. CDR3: CSARVAGVSTGELFF. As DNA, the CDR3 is TGCAGTGCTAGAGTAGCGGGAGTTTCCACCGGGGAGCTGTTTTTT.

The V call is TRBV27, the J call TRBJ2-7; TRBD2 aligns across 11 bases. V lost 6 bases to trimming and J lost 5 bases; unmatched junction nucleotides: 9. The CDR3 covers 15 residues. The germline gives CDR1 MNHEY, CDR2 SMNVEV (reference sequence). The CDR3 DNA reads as TGTGCCAGCAGGAAATTCGGGACTAGCGGCGACGAGCAGTACTTC. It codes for CASRKFGTSGDEQYF.

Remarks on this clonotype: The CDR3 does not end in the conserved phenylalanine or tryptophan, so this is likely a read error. This chain's CDR3 is CASSPMGGEQFL. CDR3 DNA sequence: TGTGCCAGCAGCCCTATGGGGGGTGAGCAGTTCCTC. The rearrangement joins TRBV7-2 to TRBJ2-1; the D gene is possibly TRBD2 (6 bases). Germline loops: CDR1 SGHTA, CDR2 FQGNSA. Trimming pared 5 bases from V and 9 bases from J, leaving 11 bases between. The CDR3 is 12 amino acids.

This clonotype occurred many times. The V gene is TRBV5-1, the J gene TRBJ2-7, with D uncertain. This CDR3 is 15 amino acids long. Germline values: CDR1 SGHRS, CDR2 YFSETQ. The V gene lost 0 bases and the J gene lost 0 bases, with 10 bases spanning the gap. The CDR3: CASSLAGSSSYEQYF. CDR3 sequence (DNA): TGCGCCAGCAGCTTGGCGGGCAGTAGCTCCTACGAGCAGTACTTC.

CDR3 DNA sequence: TGCGCCAGCAGCCAAGGCCGGCAAAAGACCGGTACGCAGTATTTT. Its translation: CASSQGRQKTGTQYF. The chain has TRBV4-3 and TRBJ2-3; the D is unclear. V was shortened by 1 base and J by 8 bases, with 16 bases between the two germline ends. This CDR3 is built from 15 residues. CDR1 is LGHNA, CDR2 YSLEER, per germline.

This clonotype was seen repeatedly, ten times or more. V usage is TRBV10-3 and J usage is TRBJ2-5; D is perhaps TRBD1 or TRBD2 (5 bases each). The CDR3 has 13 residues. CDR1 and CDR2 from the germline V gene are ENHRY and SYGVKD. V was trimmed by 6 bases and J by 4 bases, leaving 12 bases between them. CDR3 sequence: CAIREGSSETQYF. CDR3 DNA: TGTGCCATCAGAGAGGGGTCTTCAGAGACCCAGTACTTC.